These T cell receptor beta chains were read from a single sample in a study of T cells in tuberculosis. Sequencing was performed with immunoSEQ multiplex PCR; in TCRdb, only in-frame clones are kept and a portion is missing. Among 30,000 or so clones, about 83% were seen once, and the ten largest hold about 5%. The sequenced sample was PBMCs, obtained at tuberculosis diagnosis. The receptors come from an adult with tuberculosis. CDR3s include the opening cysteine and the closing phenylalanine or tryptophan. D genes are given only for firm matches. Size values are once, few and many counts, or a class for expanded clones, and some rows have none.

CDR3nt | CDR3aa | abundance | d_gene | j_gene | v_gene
TGTGCCAGCAGCGTAGGGCCTACAGGCCACGAGCAGTACTTC | CASSVGPTGHEQYF | - | - | TRBJ2-7 | TRBV9
TGTGCCAGCAGTGATCCGTCTTGGCAGTCCTACGAGCAGTACTTC | CASSDPSWQSYEQYF | - | - | TRBJ2-7 | TRBV6-1
TGCGCCAGCAACCATGGACAGGGAGGAGAGACCCAGTACTTC | CASNHGQGGETQYF | - | TRBD1 | TRBJ2-5 | TRBV5-1
TGTGCCAGCAGTTACTCAGGGTCGGGCCAGCCCCAGCATTTT | CASSYSGSGQPQHF | - | - | TRBJ1-5 | TRBV6-9
TGTGCCAGCAGTTATCAGGGAAAAGCTTTCTTT | CASSYQGKAFF | - | - | TRBJ1-1 | TRBV6-5
TGCGCCAGCGGCAAACCATTTCCGGGACTAGCGGGAGAAATGGGCTCCTACAATGAGCAGTTCTTC | CASGKPFPGLAGEMGSYNEQFF | - | TRBD2 | TRBJ2-1 | TRBV5-1
TGCGCCAGCAGCGGTGGCAGGGGGGTAGGCTACACCTTC | CASSGGRGVGYTF | few | TRBD1 | TRBJ1-2 | TRBV4-1
TGTGCCAGCAGCTTTAGGGGACAGGGTATCTACGAGCAGTACTTC | CASSFRGQGIYEQYF | - | TRBD1 | TRBJ2-7 | TRBV11-2
TGTGCTAGTGGTCCTCGGGACAGAGATACGCAGTATTTT | CASGPRDRDTQYF | few | TRBD1 | TRBJ2-3 | TRBV12-5
TGTGCCAGCAGTGAGACGGTGGGACAGACACCTGAAGCTTTCTTT | CASSETVGQTPEAFF | - | TRBD1 | TRBJ1-1 | TRBV25-1
TGTGCTAGTGGTTTGGGGGGAGGGGACAGGAGTTTTAACTATGGCTACACCTTC | CASGLGGGDRSFNYGYTF | - | TRBD1 | TRBJ1-2 | TRBV12-5
TGTGCCAGCAGCGTAGAGCCAAGAGGGAGGACCGGGGAGCTGTTTTTT | CASSVEPRGRTGELFF | - | - | TRBJ2-2 | TRBV9
TGTGCCAGCAGCGGTTACAGGAACAATGAGCAGTTCTTC | CASSGYRNNEQFF | once | - | TRBJ2-1 | TRBV7-6
TGTGCCAGCAGCTTAGACAGGGAATATGACATTCAGTACTTC | CASSLDREYDIQYF | - | TRBD1 | TRBJ2-4 | TRBV5-5
TGTGCCAGCACCAACCACGGGGCTAACTATGGCTACACCTTC | CASTNHGANYGYTF | - | - | TRBJ1-2 | TRBV6-1
TGTGCCAGCAGTGCCCCCCGGGACTACAACTACGAGCAGTACTTC | CASSAPRDYNYEQYF | once | TRBD2 | TRBJ2-7 | TRBV2
TGTGCCAGTCATCTGAACGGTCATGAGCAGTTCTTC | CASHLNGHEQFF | - | - | TRBJ2-1 | TRBV2
TGTGCCAGCAGCTCGGGACAGAACACTGAAGCTTTCTTT | CASSSGQNTEAFF | - | - | TRBJ1-1 | TRBV7-8
TGTGCCAGCAGCAGGGGGACTACAGGCGAGCAGTACTTC | CASSRGTTGEQYF | - | - | TRBJ2-7 | TRBV5-6
TGTGCCAGCAACCAAGCGGGGTTTTACAATGAGCAGTTCTTC | CASNQAGFYNEQFF | - | TRBD2 | TRBJ2-1 | TRBV6-5
TGTGCCAGCAGCTCTCCCCCGGGAGGGGCGATGAATGAGCAGTTCTTC | CASSSPPGGAMNEQFF | - | TRBD2 | TRBJ2-1 | TRBV28
TGTGCCAGCAGCTTAGGACAGCCTTCCTACGAGCAGTACTTC | CASSLGQPSYEQYF | - | - | TRBJ2-7 | TRBV11-2
TGCGCCAGCAGCTCCGGGACAGGGCCCGACATTCAGTACTTC | CASSSGTGPDIQYF | - | TRBD1 | TRBJ2-4 | TRBV5-1
TGTGCCAGCAGTCCCCGTTCAGGGTGGGAGACCCAGTACTTC | CASSPRSGWETQYF | - | - | TRBJ2-5 | TRBV7-9
TGTGCCATCAGTGAATCCCAGAGACGTACAGGGAGTGGAAACACTATATATTTT | CAISESQRRTGSGNTIYF | - | - | TRBJ1-3 | TRBV10-3
TGTGCCAGCTGCGGGAGGGGTGGAGAAAAACTGTTTTTT | CASCGRGGEKLFF | - | - | TRBJ1-4 | TRBV28
TGTGCCTGGACCAGAGGACAGGGGCGCACAGATACGCAGTATTTT | CAWTRGQGRTDTQYF | - | TRBD1 | TRBJ2-3 | TRBV30
TGTGCCAGCAGTTCCAACTACGAGCAGTACTTC | CASSSNYEQYF | - | - | TRBJ2-7 | TRBV6-5
TGTGCCTCCGGTTGGGAGGGCTCCTACGAGCAGTACTTC | CASGWEGSYEQYF | - | TRBD2 | TRBJ2-7 | TRBV28
TGTGCCTGGAGTCGGACAGGGCCACAGCCCCAGCATTTT | CAWSRTGPQPQHF | - | TRBD1 | TRBJ1-5 | TRBV30
TGTGCCAGCAGTTACAGCGGTAGGCAAGAGACCCAGTACTTC | CASSYSGRQETQYF | - | - | TRBJ2-5 | TRBV6-5
TGTGCCAGCAGTTCCGGACAGAGCGGCTACAATGAGCAGTTCTTC | CASSSGQSGYNEQFF | - | - | TRBJ2-1 | TRBV6-6
TGCGCCAGCAGCCAAGATATCGGCAGCGAGGCTCAGCCCCAGCATTTT | CASSQDIGSEAQPQHF | - | - | TRBJ1-5 | TRBV4-1
TGTGCCACCCAAAGCGGGGGCTTAAGGTATGGCTACACCTTC | CATQSGGLRYGYTF | - | - | TRBJ1-2 | TRBV15
TGTGCCAGTAGTAGACAGGGTGAAGCTTTCTTT | CASSRQGEAFF | - | TRBD1 | TRBJ1-1 | TRBV19
TGCGCCAGCAGCTTGGTGGGCAGGGGAGATGAAAAACTGTTTTTT | CASSLVGRGDEKLFF | - | - | TRBJ1-4 | TRBV5-1
TGTGCCTGTCCGGGACAGGGGTACGAGCAGTACTTC | CACPGQGYEQYF | - | TRBD1 | TRBJ2-7 | TRBV30
TGTGCCAGCAGCAAACTCAGTGTGTACACAGCTTCTGGAAACACCATATATTTT | CASSKLSVYTASGNTIYF | - | - | TRBJ1-3 | TRBV21-1
TGCGCCAGCAGCTTGGCAGGAACAGGGGTCTACGAGCAGTACTTC | CASSLAGTGVYEQYF | - | TRBD1 | TRBJ2-7 | TRBV5-1
TGCGCCAGCGGGGACAGGGCGGGTTACGAGCAGTACTTC | CASGDRAGYEQYF | - | TRBD1 | TRBJ2-7 | TRBV10-1
TGTGCCAGCAGCCCTCCTGGGACAGACTATGGCTACACCTTC | CASSPPGTDYGYTF | - | TRBD1 | TRBJ1-2 | TRBV13
TGTGCCAGCGTGGGGACAGGGATAAGCTATGGCTACACCTTC | CASVGTGISYGYTF | once | TRBD1 | TRBJ1-2 | TRBV6-1
TGTGCCAGCAGCTTAGGAGCGGGGACCAACAATGAGCAGTTCTTC | CASSLGAGTNNEQFF | - | TRBD2 | TRBJ2-1 | TRBV11-1
TGTGCCAGCAGCTTAAGAGGTAGCGCGGGCTACGAGCAGTACTTC | CASSLRGSAGYEQYF | - | - | TRBJ2-7 | TRBV11-3
TGTGCCAGCAGTTCCGACTATGAAGGGACTTCTCGGTACAATGAGCAGTTCTTC | CASSSDYEGTSRYNEQFF | - | - | TRBJ2-1 | TRBV28
TGTGCCAGCAGCGCATATGCTTCGGGGATCGGCACCGGGGAGCTGTTTTTT | CASSAYASGIGTGELFF | - | - | TRBJ2-2 | TRBV9
TGTGCCACCAGCAGAGAATCAGGCATCAATCAGCCCCAGCATTTT | CATSRESGINQPQHF | - | - | TRBJ1-5 | TRBV15
TGTGCCAGCAGAGCCGGGACAGGGGAGATGAGCAATCAGCCCCAGCATTTT | CASRAGTGEMSNQPQHF | few | TRBD1 | TRBJ1-5 | TRBV2
TGTGCCAGCACACTAGGACAGGGTCGCACAGATACGCAGTATTTT | CASTLGQGRTDTQYF | - | TRBD1 | TRBJ2-3 | TRBV2
TGTGCCAGCAGGTCTAGCGGGGGGGCCGGGGAGACCCAGTACTTC | CASRSSGGAGETQYF | - | TRBD2 | TRBJ2-5 | TRBV2
TGTGCCAGCAGCGTAGTAGAGCTCGATGAGCAGTTCTTC | CASSVVELDEQFF | - | - | TRBJ2-1 | TRBV9
TGCGCCAGCAGCCAGCCGGGAGCCGGGTTGGGCTCCTACGAGCAGTACTTC | CASSQPGAGLGSYEQYF | few | - | TRBJ2-7 | TRBV4-1